The clone carrying this T cell receptor (beta chain) was seen just once. Each patient experienced a relapse that followed autologous stem cell transplantation, and brentuximab vedotin exposure varied. These data originate in a study of PD-1 blockade in classical Hodgkin lymphoma. Trimming shortened V by 0 bases and J by 1 base, and 9 bases separated the two germline ends. This CDR3 contains 15 residues. Germline-derived CDR1 and CDR2 are SEHNR and FQNEAQ (reference sequence). Here immunoSEQ multiplex PCR was the method, and the copy in TCRdb shows in-frame clones only, minus some. The sample yields just under 45,000 clones, roughly 72% seen once.

The gene calls are TRBV7-9 and TRBJ1-1; the D is unclear. Material: peripheral blood mononuclear cells (PBMCs), obtained before the second cycle of nivolumab. This clonotype originated in a human donor with classical Hodgkin lymphoma. CDR3 sequence (DNA): TGTGCCAGCAGCTTAGCGGCATTCACGAACACTGAAGCTTTCTTT. It encodes CASSLAAFTNTEAFF.